One sample yielded the 11 T cell receptor beta chains listed below, sequenced in a study of blood T cell repertoires in COVID-19. The table came from immunoSEQ multiplex PCR; TCRdb's copy has only in-frame clones and leaves some out. The table lists 130,000 or so clones, approximately 80% of them singletons, with more than 1.5% in the top ten. Material for sequencing was peripheral blood. The receptor set was obtained from a human donor in a cohort sampled during active COVID-19.

This clone showed up just a few times. The genes are TRBV28 and TRBJ1-6; tentatively, D is TRBD1 (6 bases). V lost 7 bases and J 7 bases, leaving 17 bases between the germline ends. Germline V CDR1 and CDR2: MDHEN, SYDVKM. The CDR3 runs 15 residues. CDR3 nucleotides: TGTGCCAGCACCCCTGGGGGGGGCTGGAATTCACCCCTCCACTTT. Translation gives CASTPGGGWNSPLHF.

The genes are TRBV5-6 and TRBJ2-6; D may be TRBD1 (5 bases). The CDR3 runs 17 residues. The germline CDR1 and CDR2 sequences are SGHDT and YYEEEE. Trimming pared 5 bases from V and 1 base from J, leaving 16 bases between. In DNA form, the CDR3 reads TGTGCCAGCAGAGAAATAACAGGTCCTTCTGGGGCCAACGTCCTGACTTTC. Translating it yields CASREITGPSGANVLTF.

This chain connects TRBV9 to TRBJ2-7; 7 bases map to TRBD2. The germline CDR1 and CDR2 sequences are SGDLS and YYNGEE. Trimming at V came to 0 bases and at J to 3 bases, leaving 6 bases not matched to a gene. The CDR3 loop spans 15 amino acids. The CDR3 DNA sequence: TGTGCCAGCAGCGTAGATAGCGGGTCGTTCTACGAGCAGTACTTC. Its protein product is CASSVDSGSFYEQYF.

The CDR3 DNA is TGTGCCAGCAGTGTCTGGCAGGTTAAAGAGACCCAGTACTTC. Protein: CASSVWQVKETQYF. This chain connects TRBV2 to TRBJ2-5, with D hard to call. CDR1 is SNHLY, CDR2 FYNNEI, per germline. Trimming cost V 4 bases and J 3 bases, with 12 bases left between them. CDR3 length: 14 amino acids. Filled out from reference TRBV2 and TRBJ2-5, the complete variable domain reads EPEVTQTPSHQVTQMGQEVILRCVPISNHLYFYWYRQILGQKVEFLVSFYNNEISEKSEIFDDQFSVERPDGSNFTLKIRSTKLEDSAMYFCASSVWQVKETQYFGPGTRLLVL.

The chain links TRBV7-9 to TRBJ1-1, with a tentative D call TRBD1 (6 bases). V was cut by 2 bases and J by 5 bases, with 12 bases left in between. Germline CDR1 is SEHNR and CDR2 is FQNEAQ (reference sequence). The CDR3 is 14 amino acids. CDR3 in DNA: TGTGCCAGCAGCTTATTGGGAGGGGGAACTGAAGCTTTCTTT. Its translation is CASSLLGGGTEAFF.

The chain uses TRBV12-3 or TRBV12-4 and TRBJ2-7; TRBD2 matches 8 bases. This CDR3 region has 13 residues. After removal of 6 bases from V and 2 bases from J, the junction contained 3 bases not matched to a gene. The CDR3, as DNA: TGTGCCAGCAGAGGACTAGCCACCTACGAGCAGTACTTC. Its protein product is CASRGLATYEQYF.

The gene calls are TRBV10-3 and TRBJ2-7; 7 nucleotides line up with TRBD1. The CDR3 is 11 residues long. Germline V gene lookup returns CDR1 ENHRY and CDR2 SYGVKD. The J segment lost 3 bases and the V segment lost 11 bases, leaving 4 bases of the junction unmatched. DNA for the CDR3: TGTGCCGCCCGGGACAGCTACGAGCAGTACTTC. Translating it yields CAARDSYEQYF.

This chain joins TRBV11-3 and TRBJ2-5; D is perhaps TRBD2 (6 bases). Germline V CDR1 and CDR2: SGHNT, YENEEA. Deletions cut 2 bases from V and 5 bases from J, with 9 bases between. This CDR3 is built from 13 residues. CDR3 in amino acids: CASSLRGFETQYF. CDR3 nucleotide sequence: TGTGCCAGCAGCTTACGGGGGTTTGAGACCCAGTACTTC.

This chain connects TRBV27 to TRBJ2-4, with D possibly being TRBD2 (5 bases). The CDR3 length is 15 residues. Trimming took 6 bases from V and 4 from J, leaving 16 bases between them. CDR1 is MNHEY, CDR2 SMNVEV, per germline (reference sequence). Written as DNA, the CDR3 is TGTGCCAGCAGCCCCGAGGGAAATATTAAAAACATTCAGTACTTC. This sequence encodes CASSPEGNIKNIQYF.

The chain carries TRBV4-2 and TRBJ2-1; 10 nucleotides line up with TRBD2. After removal of 1 base from V and 2 bases from J, the junction contained 2 bases not matched to a gene. This CDR3 is 16 amino acids long. Germline assignment: CDR1 LGHNA and CDR2 YNFKEQ. CDR3 in amino acids: CASSQGTSGAYNEQFF. The CDR3 DNA sequence: TGTGCCAGCAGCCAAGGGACTAGCGGCGCCTACAATGAGCAGTTCTTC.

J is TRBJ2-7 and V is TRBV29-1; maybe TRBD2 (5 bases). Germline values: CDR1 SQVTM, CDR2 ANQGSEA. V lost 4 bases to trimming and J lost 2 bases, with 9 bases between them. The CDR3 is made up of 12 amino acids. The CDR3 sequence: CSVGKGAYEQYF. As DNA, the CDR3 is TGCAGCGTTGGAAAGGGAGCCTACGAGCAGTACTTC.